This T cell receptor beta chain was sequenced for a study of cytomegalovirus exposure and HLA in healthy donors. The trim removed 6 bases at V and 5 bases at J, leaving 6 bases unmatched. The CDR3 length is 13 residues. Germline CDR1 reads SEHNR; CDR2 reads FQNEAQ (reference sequence). Primers for the PCR totalled 60 Vbeta and 13 Jbeta. The protocol was immunoSEQ multiplex PCR, while the TCRdb copy is restricted to in-frame clones and leaves out a portion. This sample contains 75,000 to 85,000 clones. The sequence was obtained from a man between 18 and 29 years old in good health and CMV-seropositive. Sequences were obtained from PBMCs. The chain employs TRBV7-9 and TRBJ1-1, with 7 bases lining up with TRBD1. In DNA form, the CDR3 reads TGTGCCAGCAGATTACAGGGGAGTACTGAAGCTTTCTTT. Translated, it gives CASRLQGSTEAFF.